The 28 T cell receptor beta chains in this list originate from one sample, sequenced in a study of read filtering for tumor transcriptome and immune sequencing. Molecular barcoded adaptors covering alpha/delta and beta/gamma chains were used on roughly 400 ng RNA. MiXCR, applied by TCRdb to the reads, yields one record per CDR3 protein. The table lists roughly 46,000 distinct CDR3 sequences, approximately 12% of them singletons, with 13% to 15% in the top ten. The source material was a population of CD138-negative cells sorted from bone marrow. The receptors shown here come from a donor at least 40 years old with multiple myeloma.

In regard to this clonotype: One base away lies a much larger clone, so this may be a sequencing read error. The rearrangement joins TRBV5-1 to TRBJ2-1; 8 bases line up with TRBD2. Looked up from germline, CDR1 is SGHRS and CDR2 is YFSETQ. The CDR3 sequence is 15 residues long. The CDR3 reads CASVLLAGSYNGQFF. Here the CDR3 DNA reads TGCGCCAGCGTACTTCTAGCGGGCTCCTACAATGGGCAGTTCTTC.

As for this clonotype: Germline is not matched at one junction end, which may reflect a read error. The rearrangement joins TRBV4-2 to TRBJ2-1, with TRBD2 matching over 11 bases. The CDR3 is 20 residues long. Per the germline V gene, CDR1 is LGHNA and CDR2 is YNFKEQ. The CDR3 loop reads CAGSQEFILAGGSSYNEQFF. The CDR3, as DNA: TGTGCCGGCAGCCAAGAATTTATCCTAGCGGGGGGTAGCTCCTACAATGAGCAGTTCTTC.

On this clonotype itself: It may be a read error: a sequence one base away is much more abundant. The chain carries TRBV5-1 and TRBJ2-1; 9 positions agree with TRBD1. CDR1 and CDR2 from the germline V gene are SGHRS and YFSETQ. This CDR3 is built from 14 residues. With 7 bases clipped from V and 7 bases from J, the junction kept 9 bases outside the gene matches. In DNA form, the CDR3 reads TGCGCCAGCGGCTCCGGGACAGGGAATAATGAGCAGTTCTTC. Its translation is CASGSGTGNNEQFF.

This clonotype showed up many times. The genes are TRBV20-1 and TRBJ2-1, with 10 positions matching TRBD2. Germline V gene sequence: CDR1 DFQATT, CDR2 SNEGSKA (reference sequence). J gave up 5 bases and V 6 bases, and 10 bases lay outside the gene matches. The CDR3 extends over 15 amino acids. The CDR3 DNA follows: TGCAGTGCAAGGCCTAGCGGGAGAGGCGACAATGAGCAGTTCTTC. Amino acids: CSARPSGRGDNEQFF.

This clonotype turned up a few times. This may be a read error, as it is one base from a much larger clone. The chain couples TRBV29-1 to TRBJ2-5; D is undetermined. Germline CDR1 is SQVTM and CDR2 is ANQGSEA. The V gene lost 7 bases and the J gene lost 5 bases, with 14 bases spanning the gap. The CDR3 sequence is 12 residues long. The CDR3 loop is CSAVADPETQYF. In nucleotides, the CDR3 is TGCAGCGCTGTAGCAGATCCTGAGACCCAGTACTTC.

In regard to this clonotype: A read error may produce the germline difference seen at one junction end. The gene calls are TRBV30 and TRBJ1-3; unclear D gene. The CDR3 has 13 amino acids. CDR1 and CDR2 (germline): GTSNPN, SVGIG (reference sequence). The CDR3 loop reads CAWGVLGGNTIYF. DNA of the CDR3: TGTGCCTGGGGTGTCCTAGGGGGAAACACCATATATTTT.

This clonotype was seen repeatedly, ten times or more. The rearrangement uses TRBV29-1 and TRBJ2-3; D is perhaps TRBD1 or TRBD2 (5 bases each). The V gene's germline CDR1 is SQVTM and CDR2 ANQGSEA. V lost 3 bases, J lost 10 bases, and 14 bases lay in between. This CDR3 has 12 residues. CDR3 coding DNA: TGCAGCGTTGATTCGGCAGGGAGAGCGCAGTATTTT. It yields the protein CSVDSAGRAQYF.

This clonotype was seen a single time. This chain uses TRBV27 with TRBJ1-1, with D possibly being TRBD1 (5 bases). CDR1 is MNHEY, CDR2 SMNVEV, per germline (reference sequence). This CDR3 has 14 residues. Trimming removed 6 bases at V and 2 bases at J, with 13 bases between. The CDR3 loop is CASRIRQTNTEAFF. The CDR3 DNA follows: TGTGCCAGCAGAATCAGACAGACCAACACTGAAGCTTTCTTT.

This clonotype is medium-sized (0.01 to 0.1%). The CDR3 here is CASSESQGGNVLTF. CDR3 in DNA: TGCGCCAGCAGCGAAAGCCAGGGGGGAAACGTCCTGACTTTC. The V and J genes are TRBV4-3 and TRBJ2-6; a possible D gene is TRBD1 (7 bases). Trimming left V 5 bases short and J 10 bases short, with 15 bases between. Germline V gives CDR1 LGHNA, CDR2 YSLEER. The CDR3 has 14 amino acids.

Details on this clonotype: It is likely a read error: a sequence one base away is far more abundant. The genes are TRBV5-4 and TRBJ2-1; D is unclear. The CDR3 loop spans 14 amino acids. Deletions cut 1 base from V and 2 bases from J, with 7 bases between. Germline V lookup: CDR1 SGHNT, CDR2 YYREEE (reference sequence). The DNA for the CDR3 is TGTGCCAGCAGCTTGCGAAGCCCCTACAATGAGCAGTTCTTC. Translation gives CASSLRSPYNEQFF.

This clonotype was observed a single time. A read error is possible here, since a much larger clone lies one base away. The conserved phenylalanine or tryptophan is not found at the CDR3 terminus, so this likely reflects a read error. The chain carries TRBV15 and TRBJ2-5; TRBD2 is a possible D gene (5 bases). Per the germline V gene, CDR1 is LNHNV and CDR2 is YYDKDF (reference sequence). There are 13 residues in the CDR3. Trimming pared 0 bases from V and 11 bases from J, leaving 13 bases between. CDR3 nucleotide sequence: TGTGCCACCAGCAGAGACTCATCTGGGGAGCAGTACTGC. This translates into CATSRDSSGEQYC.

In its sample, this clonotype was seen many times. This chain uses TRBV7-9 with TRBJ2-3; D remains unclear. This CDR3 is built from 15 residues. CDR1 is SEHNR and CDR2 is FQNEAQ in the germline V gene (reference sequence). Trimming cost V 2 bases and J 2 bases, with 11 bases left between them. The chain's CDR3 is CASSLRQAPTDTQYF. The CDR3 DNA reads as TGTGCCAGCAGCTTAAGGCAAGCCCCCACAGATACGCAGTATTTT.

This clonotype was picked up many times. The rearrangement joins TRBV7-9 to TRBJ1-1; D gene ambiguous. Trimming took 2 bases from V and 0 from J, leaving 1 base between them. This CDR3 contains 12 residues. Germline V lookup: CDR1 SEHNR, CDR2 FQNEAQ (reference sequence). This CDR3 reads CASSLLNTEAFF. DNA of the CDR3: TGTGCCAGCAGCTTACTGAACACTGAAGCTTTCTTT. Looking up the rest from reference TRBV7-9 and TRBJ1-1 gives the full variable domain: DTGVSQNPRHKITKRGQNVTFRCDPISEHNRLYWYRQTLGQGPEFLTYFQNEAQLEKSRLLSDRFSAERPKGSFSTLEIQRTEQGDSAMYLCASSLLNTEAFFGQGTRLTVV.

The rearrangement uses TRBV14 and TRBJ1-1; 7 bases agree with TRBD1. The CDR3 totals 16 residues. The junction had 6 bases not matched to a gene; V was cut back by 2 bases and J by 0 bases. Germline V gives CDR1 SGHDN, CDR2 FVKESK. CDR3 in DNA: TGTGCCAGCAGCCAAACAGGGGTCGGAATGAACACTGAAGCTTTCTTT. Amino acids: CASSQTGVGMNTEAFF.

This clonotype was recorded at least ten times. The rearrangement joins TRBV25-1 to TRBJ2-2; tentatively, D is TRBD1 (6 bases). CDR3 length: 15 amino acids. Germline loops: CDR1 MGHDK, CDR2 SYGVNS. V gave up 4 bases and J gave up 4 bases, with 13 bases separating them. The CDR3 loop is CASSVSDRLTGELFF. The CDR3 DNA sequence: TGTGCCAGCAGTGTAAGCGACAGGCTCACCGGGGAGCTGTTTTTT.

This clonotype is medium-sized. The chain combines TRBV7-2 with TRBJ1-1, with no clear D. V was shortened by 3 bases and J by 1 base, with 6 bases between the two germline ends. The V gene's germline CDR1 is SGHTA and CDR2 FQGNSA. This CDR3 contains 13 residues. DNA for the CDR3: TGTGCCAGCAGCTTTTTACAGAACACTGAAGCTTTCTTT. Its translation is CASSFLQNTEAFF.

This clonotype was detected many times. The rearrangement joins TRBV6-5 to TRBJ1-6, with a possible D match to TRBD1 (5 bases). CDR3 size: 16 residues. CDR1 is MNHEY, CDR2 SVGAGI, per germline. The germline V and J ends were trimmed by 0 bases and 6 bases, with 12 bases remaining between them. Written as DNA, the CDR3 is TGTGCCAGCAGTTACTCGATTCAGGGAGGTAATTCACCCCTCCACTTT. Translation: CASSYSIQGGNSPLHF.

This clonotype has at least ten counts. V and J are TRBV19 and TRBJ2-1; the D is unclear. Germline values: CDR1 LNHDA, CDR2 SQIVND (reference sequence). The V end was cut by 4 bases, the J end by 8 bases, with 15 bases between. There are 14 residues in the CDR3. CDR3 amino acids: CASSRARSDYEQFF. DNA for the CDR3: TGTGCCAGTAGTAGGGCTAGAAGTGACTATGAGCAGTTCTTC. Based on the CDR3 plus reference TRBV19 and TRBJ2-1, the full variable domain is DGGITQSPKYLFRKEGQNVTLSCEQNLNHDAMYWYRQDPGQGLRLIYYSQIVNDFQKGDIAEGYSVSREKKESFPLTVTSAQKNPTAFYLCASSRARSDYEQFFGPGTRLTVL.

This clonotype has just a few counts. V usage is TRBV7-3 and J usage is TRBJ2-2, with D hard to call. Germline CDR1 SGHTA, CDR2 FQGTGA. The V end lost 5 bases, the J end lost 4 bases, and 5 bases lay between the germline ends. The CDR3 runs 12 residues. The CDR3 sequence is CASSQSTGELFF. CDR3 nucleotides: TGTGCCAGCAGCCAGAGCACCGGGGAGCTGTTTTTT.

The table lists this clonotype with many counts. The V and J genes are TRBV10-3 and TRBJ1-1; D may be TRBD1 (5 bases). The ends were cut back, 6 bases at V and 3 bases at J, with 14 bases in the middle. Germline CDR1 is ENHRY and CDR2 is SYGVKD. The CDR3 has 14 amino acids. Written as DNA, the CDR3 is TGTGCCATCAGAACGGGCAGGGCGGACACTGAAGCTTTCTTT. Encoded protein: CAIRTGRADTEAFF.

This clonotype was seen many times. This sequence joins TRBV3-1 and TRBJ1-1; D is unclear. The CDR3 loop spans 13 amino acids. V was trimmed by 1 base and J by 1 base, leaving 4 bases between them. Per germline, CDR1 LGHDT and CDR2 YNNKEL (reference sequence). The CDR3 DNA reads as TGTGCCAGCAGCCAAGTAGGGAACACTGAAGCTTTCTTT. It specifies CASSQVGNTEAFF.

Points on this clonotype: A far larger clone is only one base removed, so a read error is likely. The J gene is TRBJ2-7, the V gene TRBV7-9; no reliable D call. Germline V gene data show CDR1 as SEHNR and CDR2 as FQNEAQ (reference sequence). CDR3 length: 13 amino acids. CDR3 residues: CASSYAVSYEQCF. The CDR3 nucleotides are TGTGCCAGCAGCTACGCAGTCTCCTACGAGCAGTGCTTC.

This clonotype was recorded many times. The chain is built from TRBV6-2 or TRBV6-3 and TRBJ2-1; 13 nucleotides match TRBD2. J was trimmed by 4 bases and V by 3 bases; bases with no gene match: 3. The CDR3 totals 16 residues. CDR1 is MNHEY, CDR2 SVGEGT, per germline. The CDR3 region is CASSYGLAGAYNEQFF. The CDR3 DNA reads TGTGCCAGCAGTTATGGACTAGCGGGGGCATACAATGAGCAGTTCTTC.

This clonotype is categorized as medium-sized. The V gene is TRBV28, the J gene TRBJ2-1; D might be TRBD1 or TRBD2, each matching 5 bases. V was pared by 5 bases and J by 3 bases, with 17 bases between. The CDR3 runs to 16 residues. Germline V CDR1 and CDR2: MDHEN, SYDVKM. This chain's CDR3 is CASSEGTRGVYNEQFF. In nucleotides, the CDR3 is TGTGCCAGCAGTGAAGGGACCCGAGGGGTCTACAATGAGCAGTTCTTC.

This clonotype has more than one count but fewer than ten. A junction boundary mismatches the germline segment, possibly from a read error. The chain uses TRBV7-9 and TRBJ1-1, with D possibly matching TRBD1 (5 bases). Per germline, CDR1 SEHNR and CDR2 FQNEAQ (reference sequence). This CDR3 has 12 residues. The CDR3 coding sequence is TGTGCCGGCAGCTTAGGACACACTGATGCTTTCTTT. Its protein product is CAGSLGHTDAFF.

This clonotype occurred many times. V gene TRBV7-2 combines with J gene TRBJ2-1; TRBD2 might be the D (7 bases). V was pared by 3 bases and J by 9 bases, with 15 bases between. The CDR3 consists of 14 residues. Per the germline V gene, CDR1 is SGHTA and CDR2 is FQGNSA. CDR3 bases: TGTGCCAGCAGCTTCGGGGGCGGGAGAAGTGAGCAGTTCTTC. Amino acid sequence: CASSFGGGRSEQFF. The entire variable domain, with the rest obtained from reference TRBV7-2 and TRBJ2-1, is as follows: GAGVSQSPSNKVTEKGKDVELRCDPISGHTALYWYRQSLGQGLEFLIYFQGNSAPDKSGLPSDRFSAERTGGSVSTLTIQRTQQEDSAVYLCASSFGGGRSEQFFGPGTRLTVL.

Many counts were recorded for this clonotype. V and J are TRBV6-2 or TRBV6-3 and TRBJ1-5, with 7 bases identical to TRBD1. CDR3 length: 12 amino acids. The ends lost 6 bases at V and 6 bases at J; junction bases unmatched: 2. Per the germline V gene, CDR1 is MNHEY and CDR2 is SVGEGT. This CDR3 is CASRDRVQPQHF. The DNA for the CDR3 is TGTGCCAGCAGAGACAGGGTTCAGCCCCAGCATTTT.

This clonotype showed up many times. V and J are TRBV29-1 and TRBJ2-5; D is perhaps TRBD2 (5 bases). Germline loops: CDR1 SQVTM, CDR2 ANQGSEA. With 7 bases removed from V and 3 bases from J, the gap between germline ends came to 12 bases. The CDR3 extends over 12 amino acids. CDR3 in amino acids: CSAAGGKETQYF. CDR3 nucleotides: TGCAGCGCCGCGGGCGGAAAAGAGACCCAGTACTTC.